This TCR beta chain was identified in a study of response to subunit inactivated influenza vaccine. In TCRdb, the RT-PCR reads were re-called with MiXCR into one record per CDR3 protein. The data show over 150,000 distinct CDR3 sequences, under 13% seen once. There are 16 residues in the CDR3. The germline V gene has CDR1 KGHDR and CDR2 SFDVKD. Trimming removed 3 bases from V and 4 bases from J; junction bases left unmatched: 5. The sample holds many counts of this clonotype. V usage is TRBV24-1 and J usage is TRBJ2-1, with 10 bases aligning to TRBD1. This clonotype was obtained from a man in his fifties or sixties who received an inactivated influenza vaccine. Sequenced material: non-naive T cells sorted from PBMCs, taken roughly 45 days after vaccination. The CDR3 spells CATSDPGDRGYNEQFF. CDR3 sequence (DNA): TGTGCCACCAGTGATCCGGGGGACAGGGGTTACAATGAGCAGTTCTTC.